This T cell receptor (beta chain) originates from a study of low-dose radiotherapy and immunotherapy resistance in tumors. As for the study in general: The 200 mg/m2 dose of intravenous cyclophosphamide was given every two weeks, one day before radiation and immunotherapy.

As to time point: before trial treatment. Alpha and beta chains were covered, as first-strand cDNA relied on TRAV- and TRBV-specific primers. PCR amplification of the TCRs was performed with Phusion for 20 PCR cycles, and it relied on a constant-region primer together with a V-primer adapter. TCRdb called the reads again in MiXCR, with one record for every CDR3 protein. This sample carries approximately 84,000 distinct CDR3 sequences, 18% of them seen once, and the ten largest clones take 2.5% to 3.5%. The CDR3 sequence is 15 residues long. Germline assignment: CDR1 SGHDN and CDR2 FVKESK. Trimming took 6 bases from V and 1 from J; bases not matched to a gene: 6. Ten or more counts support this clonotype.

The chain recombines TRBV14 with TRBJ1-1; 9 bases are a match to TRBD1. Sequences were derived from PBMCs, sampled before treatment. This clonotype was sampled from a male donor with prostate cancer. The CDR3 DNA is TGTGCCAGCAGTTTACAGGGGGCCGCGAACACTGAAGCTTTCTTT. Translated, it gives CASSLQGAANTEAFF. Based on the CDR3 plus reference TRBV14 and TRBJ1-1, the full variable domain is EAGVTQFPSHSVIEKGQTVTLRCDPISGHDNLYWYRRVMGKEIKFLLHFVKESKQDESGMPNNRFLAERTGGTYSTLKVQPAELEDSGVYFCASSLQGAANTEAFFGQGTRLTVV.